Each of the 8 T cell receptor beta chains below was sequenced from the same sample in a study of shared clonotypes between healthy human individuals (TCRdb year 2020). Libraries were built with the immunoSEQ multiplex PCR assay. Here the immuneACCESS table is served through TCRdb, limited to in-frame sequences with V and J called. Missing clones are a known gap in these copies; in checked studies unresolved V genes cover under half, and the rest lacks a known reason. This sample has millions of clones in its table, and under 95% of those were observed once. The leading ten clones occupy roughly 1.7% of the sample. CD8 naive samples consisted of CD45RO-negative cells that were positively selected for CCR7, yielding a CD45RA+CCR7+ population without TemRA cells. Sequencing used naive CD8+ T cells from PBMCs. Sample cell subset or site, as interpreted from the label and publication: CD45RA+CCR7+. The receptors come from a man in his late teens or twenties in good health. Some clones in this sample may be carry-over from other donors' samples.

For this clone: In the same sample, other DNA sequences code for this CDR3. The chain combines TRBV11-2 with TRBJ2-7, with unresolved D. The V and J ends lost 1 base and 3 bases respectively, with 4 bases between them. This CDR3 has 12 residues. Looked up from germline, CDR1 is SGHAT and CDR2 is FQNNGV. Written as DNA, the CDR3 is TGTGCCAGCAGCTTAGGTTACTACGAGCAGTACTTC. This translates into CASSLGYYEQYF.

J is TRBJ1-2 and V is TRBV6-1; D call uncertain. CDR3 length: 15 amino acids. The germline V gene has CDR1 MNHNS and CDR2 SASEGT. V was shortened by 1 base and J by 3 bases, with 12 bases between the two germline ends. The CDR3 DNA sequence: TGTGCCAGCAGTGAAGTCGGCCTTGGGGACTATGGCTACACCTTC. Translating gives CASSEVGLGDYGYTF.

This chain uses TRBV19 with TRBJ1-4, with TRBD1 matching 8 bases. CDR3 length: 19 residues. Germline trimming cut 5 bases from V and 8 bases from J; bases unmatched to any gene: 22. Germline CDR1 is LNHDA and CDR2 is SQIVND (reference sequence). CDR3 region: CASSPYGTGPPSVGEKLFF. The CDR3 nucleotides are TGTGCCAGTAGTCCATACGGGACAGGCCCTCCCTCGGTGGGAGAAAAACTGTTTTTT.

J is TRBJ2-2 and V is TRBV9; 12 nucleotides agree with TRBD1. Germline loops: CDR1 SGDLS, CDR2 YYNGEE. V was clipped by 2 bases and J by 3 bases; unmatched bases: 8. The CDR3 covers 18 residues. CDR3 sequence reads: CASSVAGTGGLYTGELFF. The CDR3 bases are TGTGCCAGCAGCGTCGCCGGGACAGGGGGCTTGTACACCGGGGAGCTGTTTTTT.

The CDR3 protein is CSVVSQGGYEQYF. The CDR3 coding sequence is TGCAGCGTTGTATCGCAGGGCGGCTACGAGCAGTACTTC. The chain combines TRBV29-1 with TRBJ2-7; possibly TRBD1 for D (5 bases). Trimming cost V 4 bases and J 3 bases, with 13 bases left between them. The CDR3 extends over 13 amino acids. Germline V gene sequence: CDR1 SQVTM, CDR2 ANQGSEA.

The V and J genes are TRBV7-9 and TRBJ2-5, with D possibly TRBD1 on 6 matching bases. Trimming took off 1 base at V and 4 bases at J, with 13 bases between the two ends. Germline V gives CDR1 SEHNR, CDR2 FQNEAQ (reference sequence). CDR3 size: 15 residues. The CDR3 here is CASSLGTVNLETQYF. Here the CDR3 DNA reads TGTGCCAGCAGCTTAGGGACAGTTAACTTAGAGACCCAGTACTTC.

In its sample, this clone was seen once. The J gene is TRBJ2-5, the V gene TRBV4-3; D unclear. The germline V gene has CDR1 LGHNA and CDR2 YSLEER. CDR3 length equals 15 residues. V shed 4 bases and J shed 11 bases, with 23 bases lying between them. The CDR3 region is CASSPAADLGLEQYF. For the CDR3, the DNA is TGCGCCAGCAGCCCCGCAGCCGACCTCGGGTTAGAGCAGTACTTC.

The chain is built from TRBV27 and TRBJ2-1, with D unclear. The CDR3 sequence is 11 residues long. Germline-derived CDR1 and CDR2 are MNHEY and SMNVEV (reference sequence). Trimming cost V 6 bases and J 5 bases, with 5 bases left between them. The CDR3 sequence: CASRLDNEQFF. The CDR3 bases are TGTGCCAGCAGGCTGGACAATGAGCAGTTCTTC.